Shown below are 16 T cell receptor beta chains from a single sample sequenced in a study of radiation and T cells in renal cell carcinoma. The time point denotes: baseline pretreatment blood. The treatment: 15 Gy SBRT to primary tumor, nephrectomy 4 weeks later. Repertoires were generated with immunoSEQ multiplex PCR, while TCRdb's copy carries only in-frame clones and drops some. The table has about 150,000 clones, 88% seen once. The sequences come from blood, collected from a patient whose treatment included radiotherapy and nephrectomy. The receptors come from a woman aged 70 to 79 with renal cell carcinoma.

This chain uses TRBV19 with TRBJ2-4; D is undetermined. Trimming pared 3 bases from V and 1 base from J, leaving 7 bases between. CDR1 is LNHDA and CDR2 is SQIVND in the germline V gene (reference sequence). This CDR3 has 14 amino acids. The CDR3 loop is CASSMSTAKNIQYF. DNA of the CDR3: TGTGCCAGTAGTATGTCCACGGCCAAAAACATTCAGTACTTC.

V is TRBV19 and J is TRBJ2-1; D not resolved. This CDR3 is 14 amino acids long. The V end was cut by 2 bases, the J end by 3 bases, with 8 bases between. CDR1 LNHDA and CDR2 SQIVND come from the germline V gene (reference sequence). The CDR3 DNA reads TGTGCCAGTAGTATATCGCGGAACTACAATGAGCAGTTCTTC. It encodes CASSISRNYNEQFF.

On this clone itself: The junction differs from germline at one of its ends, possibly a read error. This chain links TRBV7-7 with TRBJ1-1; D is possibly TRBD1 (5 bases). This CDR3 region has 13 residues. Germline CDR1 is SSHAT and CDR2 is FNYEAQ (reference sequence). The CDR3 is CASSRQWNTEAFF. The CDR3 region has the DNA TGTGCTAGCAGCCGACAGTGGAACACTGAAGCTTTCTTT.

For the CDR3, the DNA is TGTGCCAGCAGCCAAGATCGTGGGCTCACGGGTGGCTACACCTTC. This translates into CASSQDRGLTGGYTF. This chain uses TRBV4-2 with TRBJ1-2; D gene unclear. The CDR3 has 15 residues. Trimming cost V 0 bases and J 7 bases, with 15 bases left between them. CDR1 is LGHNA and CDR2 is YNFKEQ in the germline V gene.

The gene calls are TRBV13 and TRBJ1-1, with D uncertain. The CDR3 is 15 residues long. The germline CDR1 and CDR2 sequences are PRHDT and FYEKMQ (reference sequence). V shed 3 bases and J shed 3 bases, with 14 bases lying between them. The CDR3 loop is CASSLGTIRDTEAFF. CDR3 coding DNA: TGTGCCAGCAGCTTGGGAACCATCCGCGACACTGAAGCTTTCTTT.

The chain joins TRBV7-2 to TRBJ2-1; 16 bases are shared with TRBD2. The CDR3 has 15 amino acids. With V trimmed by 4 bases and J by 9 bases, 3 bases remained unmatched. The germline V gene has CDR1 SGHTA and CDR2 FQGNSA. The CDR3 region is CASSSGLAGGSEQFF. In DNA form, the CDR3 reads TGTGCCAGCAGCTCGGGACTAGCGGGGGGGAGTGAGCAGTTCTTC.

CDR3 nucleotides: TGCAGCACTCCAGGGACAGGGGGCTTCACAGATACGCAGTATTTT. Translated: CSTPGTGGFTDTQYF. This sequence joins TRBV29-1 and TRBJ2-3; 12 nucleotides line up with TRBD1. CDR3 length: 15 residues. Germline CDR1 SQVTM, CDR2 ANQGSEA. The V and J ends lost 8 bases and 2 bases, in that order; junction bases with no gene match: 8.

This clone occurred a few times. This rearrangement joins TRBV9 to TRBJ1-2, with no clear D. This CDR3 region has 13 residues. Trimming took off 0 bases at V and 4 bases at J, with 7 bases between the two ends. Germline loops: CDR1 SGDLS, CDR2 YYNGEE. CDR3 region: CASSVGVAYGYTF. The CDR3 region has the DNA TGTGCCAGCAGCGTAGGGGTAGCCTATGGCTACACCTTC.

The chain recombines TRBV5-4 with TRBJ1-1, with a tentative D call TRBD1 (6 bases). Germline CDR1 reads SGHNT; CDR2 reads YYREEE (reference sequence). The V gene lost 1 base and the J gene lost 3 bases, with 10 bases spanning the gap. The CDR3 runs to 14 residues. In DNA, the CDR3 is TGTGCCAGCAGCTTGAGGGGGGGGCACACTGAAGCTTTCTTT. Its protein product is CASSLRGGHTEAFF.

This rearrangement joins TRBV19 to TRBJ1-1; D is unresolved. Germline V CDR1 and CDR2: LNHDA, SQIVND (reference sequence). The V end lost 10 bases, the J end lost 1 base, and 13 bases lay between the germline ends. The CDR3 is 13 residues long. The CDR3 nucleotides are TGTGCCACTCAACAACGGGGGAACACTGAAGCTTTCTTT. Translating it yields CATQQRGNTEAFF.

In DNA, the CDR3 is TGTGCCAGCAGGGACAGGGTATCAAGGGACGAGCAGTACTTC. This codes for CASRDRVSRDEQYF. This sequence joins TRBV6-1 and TRBJ2-7; TRBD1 aligns across 8 bases. CDR1 and CDR2 (germline): MNHNS, SASEGT. This CDR3 is 14 amino acids long. V lost 6 bases to trimming and J lost 5 bases; unmatched junction nucleotides: 9.

The chain employs TRBV27 and TRBJ1-6, with D perhaps matching TRBD1 (6 bases). The CDR3 consists of 12 residues. Germline CDR1 is MNHEY and CDR2 is SMNVEV (reference sequence). Trimming removed 3 bases from V and 14 bases from J, with 11 bases in between. This CDR3 is CASSFPTGTLHF. In DNA form, the CDR3 reads TGTGCCAGCAGTTTTCCGACAGGAACCCTCCACTTT.

This chain joins TRBV5-1 and TRBJ1-3; D uncertain. The V gene's germline CDR1 is SGHRS and CDR2 YFSETQ. V was cut by 0 bases and J by 2 bases, with 6 bases left in between. The CDR3 length is 14 residues. This chain's CDR3 is CASSLAGPGNTIYF. The CDR3, as DNA: TGCGCCAGCAGCTTGGCCGGGCCTGGAAACACCATATATTTT. Looking up the rest from reference TRBV5-1 and TRBJ1-3 gives the full variable domain: KAGVTQTPRYLIKTRGQQVTLSCSPISGHRSVSWYQQTPGQGLQFLFEYFSETQRNKGNFPGRFSGRQFSNSRSEMNVSTLELGDSALYLCASSLAGPGNTIYFGEGSWLTVV.

This chain uses TRBV28 with TRBJ1-2; tentatively, D is TRBD1 (6 bases). V lost 6 bases to trimming and J lost 7 bases, with 18 bases between them. Germline V gene lookup returns CDR1 MDHEN and CDR2 SYDVKM. CDR3 length: 14 amino acids. DNA of the CDR3: TGTGCCAGCAGCGGGGGGGCTGGACGTATTGGCTACACCTTC. Translating it yields CASSGGAGRIGYTF.

This clone was picked up one time. The chain has TRBV4-1 and TRBJ1-1, with D unresolved. CDR3 length: 15 residues. Per germline, CDR1 MGHRA and CDR2 YSYEKL. With 1 base removed from V and 5 bases from J, the gap between germline ends came to 14 bases. The CDR3 DNA is TGCGCCAGCAGCCAAGTGCCCAGCCGGGAAACTGAAGCTTTCTTT. It encodes CASSQVPSRETEAFF.

The rearrangement links TRBV27 to TRBJ1-4; 9 bases are shared with TRBD1. The ends lost 5 bases at V and 3 bases at J; junction bases unmatched: 4. From germline, CDR1 is MNHEY and CDR2 SMNVEV (reference sequence). The CDR3 totals 15 residues. CDR3 sequence (DNA): TGTGCCAGCAGTCCAGGACAGGGGTCTAATGAAAAACTGTTTTTT. Translating it yields CASSPGQGSNEKLFF.